These 23 T cell receptor beta chains came from one sample sequenced in a study of CD8 T cells in Susac syndrome. The RNA, about 0.45 to 1 ug, was put through reverse transcription using random hexamers. TCRdb itself ran the immunoSEQ multiplex PCR reads through MiXCR, one entry per CDR3 protein. The sample consists of some 260,000 distinct CDR3 sequences, 93% of them appearing once. Sequences were obtained from CD4+ T cells from PBMCs. The receptors shown here come from a human donor with multiple sclerosis.

CDR3 loop: CASSLAQWQETQYF. The CDR3, as DNA: TGTGCCAGCAGTTTAGCGCAATGGCAAGAGACCCAGTACTTC. The chain combines TRBV12-3 or TRBV12-4 with TRBJ2-5, with D unresolved. Trimming removed 0 bases at V and 2 bases at J, with 7 bases between. This CDR3 is 14 amino acids long.

The chain joins TRBV28 to TRBJ2-5, with 7 bases fitting TRBD1. CDR3 length: 15 amino acids. The V segment lost 6 bases and the J segment 1 base; nucleotides outside the gene matches: 8. Germline V gives CDR1 MDHEN, CDR2 SYDVKM. CDR3 protein: CASRKIDRVQETQYF. For the CDR3, the DNA is TGTGCCAGCAGAAAAATTGACAGGGTCCAAGAGACCCAGTACTTC.

The rearrangement links TRBV7-9 to TRBJ1-3, with D possibly TRBD1 on 5 matching bases. Germline lookup yields CDR1 SEHNR and CDR2 FQNEAQ (reference sequence). Trimming took off 5 bases at V and 1 base at J, with 18 bases between the two ends. This CDR3 comprises 17 residues. CDR3: CASSAGTWDVSGNTIYF. DNA of the CDR3: TGTGCCAGCAGCGCCGGGACCTGGGATGTATCTGGAAACACCATATATTTT.

The chain is built from TRBV6-5 and TRBJ2-2, with 8 bases fitting TRBD1. J lost 9 bases, V lost 6 bases, and 3 bases had no gene match. The CDR3 is 12 amino acids. Per the germline V gene, CDR1 is MNHEY and CDR2 is SVGAGI. In DNA form, the CDR3 reads TGTGCCAGCAGCCGACAGGGGCGGGAGCTGTTTTTT. Its protein is CASSRQGRELFF.

This chain connects TRBV12-3 or TRBV12-4 to TRBJ1-2, with 7 bases matching TRBD1. CDR3 length: 13 residues. V dropped 7 bases and J dropped 8; count of bases not matched to a gene: 10. The CDR3 protein is CASTLGTVGGYTF. CDR3 in DNA: TGTGCCAGCACCCTCGGGACAGTTGGGGGCTACACCTTC.

The chain uses TRBV15 and TRBJ1-5, with a possible D match to TRBD1 (5 bases). The CDR3 runs 12 residues. Germline V lookup: CDR1 LNHNV, CDR2 YYDKDF (reference sequence). V gave up 0 bases and J gave up 11 bases, with 8 bases separating them. The CDR3, as DNA: TGTGCCACCAGCAGAGACGACAGTTCCCAGCATTTT. Its translation is CATSRDDSSQHF.

A single count supports this clonotype. CDR3 coding DNA: TGCGCCAGCAGCCAAGTCCCCGGGGGAGGTATCGGAGCTTTCTTT. Encoded protein: CASSQVPGGGIGAFF. The chain employs TRBV4-1 and TRBJ1-1; the D gene is possibly TRBD1 (5 bases). The CDR3 is 15 residues long. V was clipped by 1 base and J by 10 bases, with 19 bases between them. Germline assignment: CDR1 MGHRA and CDR2 YSYEKL.

The chain links TRBV6-6 to TRBJ2-3; D possibly corresponds to TRBD1 (6 bases). The CDR3 sequence is 16 residues long. The germline CDR1 and CDR2 sequences are MNHNY and SVGAGI (reference sequence). Deletions cut 4 bases from V and 1 base from J, with 15 bases between. The CDR3 nucleotides read TGTGCCAGCAGTTGGCCAGGGGATTTGGGCACAGATACGCAGTATTTT. The encoded protein is CASSWPGDLGTDTQYF.

This clonotype was recorded only once. CDR3 DNA sequence: TGTGCCAGCAGCAGGACTAGCGGGGAGGCGGAGACCCAGTACTTC. Encoded protein: CASSRTSGEAETQYF. The rearrangement joins TRBV5-4 to TRBJ2-5; 12 bases agree with TRBD2. V trimming: 4 bases; J trimming: 5 bases; junction bases outside the gene matches: 6. The CDR3 extends over 15 amino acids. Germline lookup yields CDR1 SGHNT and CDR2 YYREEE (reference sequence).

This chain uses TRBV2 with TRBJ1-5; D is ambiguous. The CDR3 contains 13 residues. The germline V gene encodes CDR1 SNHLY and CDR2 FYNNEI. V lost 7 bases and J lost 1, with 8 bases in between. The CDR3 loop is CASTWGSNQPQHF. CDR3 DNA: TGTGCCAGCACTTGGGGAAGCAATCAGCCCCAGCATTTT.

DNA for the CDR3: TGTCCCAGTAGTAGACAGGAACCGGCCTACGAGCAGTACGTC. It codes for CPSSRQEPAYEQYV. The chain recombines TRBV19 with TRBJ2-7; weak D call: TRBD1 (6 bases). Germline CDR1 is LNHDA and CDR2 is SQIVND (reference sequence). This CDR3 is built from 14 residues.

The chain carries TRBV6-6 and TRBJ1-2; TRBD1 might be the D (5 bases). Germline CDR1 reads MNHNY; CDR2 reads SVGAGI (reference sequence). The V end lost 3 bases, the J end lost 2 bases, and 10 bases lay between the germline ends. This CDR3 is built from 14 residues. CDR3 nucleotide sequence: TGTGCCAGCAGTTATTCGGACACCAACTATGGCTACACCTTC. Its translation: CASSYSDTNYGYTF.

The V and J genes are TRBV25-1 and TRBJ1-4; no definite D call. Germline V CDR1 and CDR2: MGHDK, SYGVNS. The CDR3 length is 15 residues. Trimming stripped 1 base from V and 8 bases from J, with 14 bases between. The chain's CDR3 is CASSESSGLREKLFF. In DNA, the CDR3 is TGTGCCAGCAGTGAATCGTCGGGGTTGAGGGAAAAACTGTTTTTT.

This chain connects TRBV7-2 to TRBJ1-3, with D tentatively TRBD1 (5 bases). In germline, CDR1 is SGHTA, CDR2 FQGNSA. CDR3 size: 16 residues. The V end lost 6 bases, the J end lost 1 base, and 16 bases lay between the germline ends. The CDR3 coding sequence is TGTGCCAGCAGTTACAAGCCCGGGGGATCTGGAAACACCATATATTTT. Translating gives CASSYKPGGSGNTIYF.

This chain connects TRBV29-1 to TRBJ2-5; 10 nucleotides agree with TRBD1. The V and J ends lost 8 bases and 2 bases, in that order; junction bases with no gene match: 5. This CDR3 contains 13 residues. Germline V gene lookup returns CDR1 SQVTM and CDR2 ANQGSEA. This CDR3 reads CSSRTGGQETQYF. DNA for the CDR3: TGCAGCTCCCGGACAGGGGGGCAAGAGACCCAGTACTTC.

This sequence joins TRBV29-1 and TRBJ2-2; D is uncertain. The length of the CDR3 is 11 residues. V shed 1 base and J shed 6 bases, with 3 bases lying between them. Germline lookup yields CDR1 SQVTM and CDR2 ANQGSEA. The CDR3 loop reads CSVEGPGELFF. The DNA for the CDR3 is TGCAGCGTTGAAGGTCCCGGGGAGCTGTTTTTT.

The chain recombines TRBV10-1 with TRBJ2-7; D may be TRBD1 (5 bases). The CDR3 has 13 residues. CDR1 WNHNN and CDR2 SYGVQD come from the germline V gene (reference sequence). V shed 5 bases and J shed 0 bases, with 8 bases lying between them. CDR3 in amino acids: CASSKGSSYEQYF. The CDR3 DNA reads TGCGCCAGCAGTAAGGGGTCCTCCTACGAGCAGTACTTC.

This chain links TRBV19 with TRBJ1-5; TRBD1 matches 8 bases. CDR1 and CDR2 (germline): LNHDA, SQIVND (reference sequence). This CDR3 spans 14 amino acids. The ends lost 2 bases at V and 4 bases at J; junction bases unmatched: 1. The CDR3 coding sequence is TGTGCCAGTAGTATACAGGGGGCAAATCAGCCCCAGCATTTT. It specifies CASSIQGANQPQHF.

The CDR3 here is CASSPDTGELFF. DNA of the CDR3: TGTGCCAGCAGCCCGGACACCGGGGAGCTGTTTTTT. The chain carries TRBV7-2 and TRBJ2-2; no clear D gene. The V and J ends lost 5 bases and 3 bases respectively, with 4 bases between them. This CDR3 is 12 amino acids long. CDR1 and CDR2 from the germline V gene are SGHTA and FQGNSA.

This clonotype was recorded once. The genes are TRBV12-3 or TRBV12-4 and TRBJ2-4, with 8 bases lining up with TRBD1. Trimming at V came to 6 bases and at J to 3 bases, leaving 7 bases not matched to a gene. This CDR3 has 15 amino acids. The CDR3 region is CASRRTGLGKNIQYF. The CDR3 DNA reads TGTGCCAGCAGACGGACAGGGTTGGGCAAAAACATTCAGTACTTC.

This sequence joins TRBV27 and TRBJ1-5; D uncertain. The V end was cut by 5 bases, the J end by 0 bases, with 11 bases between. Germline V gene data show CDR1 as MNHEY and CDR2 as SMNVEV (reference sequence). The CDR3 has 15 residues. CDR3 region: CASSPNPLSNQPQHF. CDR3 nucleotides: TGTGCCAGCAGTCCTAACCCGCTTAGCAATCAGCCCCAGCATTTT.

This clonotype was observed once. The chain is built from TRBV12-3 or TRBV12-4 and TRBJ2-2, with 7 nucleotides matching TRBD2. This CDR3 has 15 amino acids. With 3 bases clipped from V and 1 base from J, the junction kept 2 bases outside the gene matches. The DNA for the CDR3 is TGTGCCAGCAGTTTGGCGGGGGAGAACACCGGGGAGCTGTTTTTT. Protein: CASSLAGENTGELFF.

CDR3 protein: CATSRESQPQHF. The CDR3 DNA is TGTGCCACCAGCAGAGAATCACAGCCCCAGCATTTT. The chain employs TRBV15 and TRBJ1-5; D call uncertain. CDR3 size: 12 residues. V shed 0 bases and J shed 7 bases, with 4 bases lying between them. Germline V lookup: CDR1 LNHNV, CDR2 YYDKDF (reference sequence).